Shown below are 3 T cell receptor beta chains from a single sample sequenced in a study of blood T cell repertoires in COVID-19. Sequencing was performed with immunoSEQ multiplex PCR; in TCRdb, only in-frame clones are kept and a portion is missing. The sample lists 140,000 or so clones; over 70% were seen once. Material for sequencing was PBMCs or T cells enriched from blood (not recorded which). The receptors originated from a man between 60 and 70 years old who had recovered from COVID-19.

This chain links TRBV7-8 with TRBJ1-1; D remains ambiguous. V was cut by 3 bases and J by 4 bases, with 9 bases left in between. The CDR3 totals 13 residues. Germline-derived CDR1 and CDR2 are SGHVS and FQNEAQ. The CDR3 sequence is CASSLGSPTEAFF. The CDR3 DNA is TGTGCCAGCAGCTTGGGGAGCCCCACTGAAGCTTTCTTT.

The chain uses TRBV29-1 and TRBJ2-7; TRBD1 matches 11 bases. With V trimmed by 7 bases and J by 5 bases, 7 bases remained unmatched. CDR3 size: 13 residues. CDR1 SQVTM and CDR2 ANQGSEA come from the germline V gene. The CDR3 sequence: CSGARDRGNEQYF. The DNA of the CDR3 is TGCAGCGGTGCCCGGGACAGGGGGAACGAGCAGTACTTC.

The J gene is TRBJ1-2, the V gene TRBV28; TRBD1 aligns across 8 bases. This CDR3 comprises 15 residues. J was trimmed by 4 bases and V by 5 bases; bases with no gene match: 9. The germline V gene has CDR1 MDHEN and CDR2 SYDVKM. In DNA, the CDR3 is TGTGCCAGCAGTCAACAAGACAGGGGAGGCTATGGCTACACCTTC. Its protein is CASSQQDRGGYGYTF.